This is a list of T cell receptor beta chains from one sample in a study of blood T cell repertoires in COVID-19. The assay was immunoSEQ multiplex PCR, and TCRdb's table has in-frame clones only and misses some. The sample consists of about 670,000 clones, about nine tenths of them appearing once. Sequencing input: peripheral blood. These TCRs come from a young woman with acute or convalescent COVID-19. Both conserved end residues are part of each CDR3. A D gene is named only where the DNA matches it firmly. Clone size is stated in some rows and not others, as once, few, many or a class when expanded.

clone_size	d_call	v_call	j_call	cdr3_nt	cdr3_aa
once	.	TRBV4-3	TRBJ1-6	TGCGCCAGCAGCCACGGCAGGTTCTATAATTCACCCCTCCACTTT	CASSHGRFYNSPLHF
.	.	TRBV9	TRBJ1-5	TGTGCCAGCAGCGTAGAGGATGGGAGGCCCCAGCATTTT	CASSVEDGRPQHF
.	TRBD1	TRBV7-3	TRBJ2-7	TGTGCCAGCAGCCTCGATCGCCTTAGGCAGGGGGTCTCCTACGAGCAGTACTTC	CASSLDRLRQGVSYEQYF
.	.	TRBV6-2/TRBV6-3	TRBJ2-7	TGTGCCAGCAGCAAAAAATCCAGGGGTTGGGTCTACGAGCAGTACTTC	CASSKKSRGWVYEQYF
.	.	TRBV28	TRBJ1-2	TGTGCCAGCAGTTTGACAAGCTATGGCTACACCTTC	CASSLTSYGYTF
.	.	TRBV9	TRBJ2-7	TGTGCCAGCAGCGTAGCGGGTAACCCCTCCTACGAGCAGTACTTC	CASSVAGNPSYEQYF
.	.	TRBV30	TRBJ1-1	TGTGCCTTAATGAACACTGAAGCTTTCTTT	CALMNTEAFF
.	.	TRBV2	TRBJ2-7	TGTGCCAGCAATCAAATGGGGGAGGTCCCCTCATTC	CASNQMGEVPSF
few	.	TRBV7-2	TRBJ1-5	TGTGCCAGCAGCTTAGTTGCAGACTCGAGCAATCAGCCCCAGCATTTT	CASSLVADSSNQPQHF
.	.	TRBV7-9	TRBJ2-7	TGTGCCAGCAGCTTAGAAGAGGGTGACTTTTACGAGCAGTACTTC	CASSLEEGDFYEQYF
.	TRBD1	TRBV24-1	TRBJ2-1	TGTGCCACCAGTGACCGGGACAGGGGGAACAATGAGCAGTTCTTC	CATSDRDRGNNEQFF
.	.	TRBV4-3	TRBJ2-1	TGCGCCAGCAGCCAAGTAGCCGGTCCTACCTACAATGAGCAGTTCTTC	CASSQVAGPTYNEQFF
once	TRBD1	TRBV4-1	TRBJ1-4	TGCGCCAGCAGCCAGGCGGACAGGGGGCTTGAAAAACTGTTTTTT	CASSQADRGLEKLFF
.	.	TRBV3-1/TRBV3-2	TRBJ2-1	TGTGCCAGCAGCCAGGGCCGTTACAATGAGCAGTTCTTC	CASSQGRYNEQFF
.	.	TRBV6-5	TRBJ1-1	TGTGCCAGCAGTTATGCGGGGGCTGGGCGGAACACTGAAGCTTTCTTT	CASSYAGAGRNTEAFF
.	.	TRBV5-1	TRBJ1-1	TGCGCCAGCAGCACCGGCACAGGGACCACTGAAGCTTTCTTT	CASSTGTGTTEAFF
.	TRBD1	TRBV5-1	TRBJ1-6	TGCGCCAGCAGCTCTAGGACAGGGGAAGGAACACCCCTCCACTTT	CASSSRTGEGTPLHF
.	.	TRBV30	TRBJ1-1	TGTGCCTGGACCCCGGGGAAGCCTGAAGCTTTCTTT	CAWTPGKPEAFF
once	.	TRBV7-2	TRBJ2-3	TGTGCCAGCAGCTTACGGGCGGGCCCTCCGGATACGCAGTATTTT	CASSLRAGPPDTQYF
.	TRBD1	TRBV6-5	TRBJ1-1	TGTGCCAGCAGCCGACAGGGGGGTAACGGCGGCGAAGCTTTCTTT	CASSRQGGNGGEAFF
.	.	TRBV15	TRBJ2-7	TGTGCCACCAGCAGAGATCTGGGGCATTCCTACGAGCAGTACTTC	CATSRDLGHSYEQYF
.	TRBD1	TRBV18	TRBJ1-1	TGTGCCAGCACAGGGGAAACTGAAGCTTTCTTT	CASTGETEAFF